The 8 T cell receptor beta chains below were found in one sample sequenced in a study of blood T cell repertoires in COVID-19. The assay was immunoSEQ multiplex PCR, and TCRdb's table has in-frame clones only and misses some. This sample has 150,000 to 200,000 clones; around nine tenths occur once, and the top ten carry roughly 3.4%. The sample comprised peripheral blood. The receptors were gathered from a man between 65 and 80 years old with acute or convalescent COVID-19.

This clone was found once. The V and J genes are TRBV12-3 or TRBV12-4 and TRBJ2-1; TRBD2 might be the D (5 bases). Trimming left V 3 bases short and J 6 bases short, with 6 bases between. This CDR3 comprises 12 residues. In nucleotides, the CDR3 is TGTGCCAGCAGTTTTCTAGCCAATGAGCAGTTCTTC. Translated: CASSFLANEQFF.

The CDR3, as DNA: TGCAGCGTTTCTCCCTCGGGGGCGGGAGGCACAGATACGCAGTATTTT. Residues: CSVSPSGAGGTDTQYF. The chain is built from TRBV29-1 and TRBJ2-3; tentative D call: TRBD2 (7 bases). The germline V gene encodes CDR1 SQVTM and CDR2 ANQGSEA. Deletions cut 5 bases from V and 1 base from J, with 19 bases between. The CDR3 spans 16 residues.

The chain has TRBV2 and TRBJ1-1, with a weak D call TRBD1 (5 bases). The V and J ends lost 9 bases and 2 bases respectively, with 19 bases between them. Germline values: CDR1 SNHLY, CDR2 FYNNEI. The CDR3 spans 15 residues. CDR3 protein: CARRGRGGINTEAFF. Here the CDR3 DNA reads TGTGCCAGGCGTGGTCGTGGGGGGATAAACACTGAAGCTTTCTTT.

This clone was counted between two and nine times. The chain carries TRBV15 and TRBJ1-3; TRBD1 might be the D (5 bases). V dropped 8 bases and J dropped 0 bases, with 8 bases sitting between them. The CDR3 loop spans 13 amino acids. The germline gives CDR1 LNHNV, CDR2 YYDKDF (reference sequence). The chain's CDR3 is CATHQGSGNTIYF. The CDR3 nucleotides read TGTGCCACCCATCAGGGCTCTGGAAACACCATATATTTT.

This clone was seen only once. The rearrangement links TRBV27 to TRBJ2-7; 8 nucleotides agree with TRBD1. V dropped 6 bases and J dropped 6; count of bases not matched to a gene: 16. The CDR3 runs 16 residues. CDR1 and CDR2 from the germline V gene are MNHEY and SMNVEV (reference sequence). CDR3 sequence (DNA): TGTGCCAGCAGCCCGGACAGGGCAAGGCTTTATAGCGAGCAGTACTTC. Its translation: CASSPDRARLYSEQYF.

J is TRBJ2-1 and V is TRBV5-1, with a possible D match to TRBD2 (6 bases). The V and J ends lost 0 bases and 10 bases respectively, with 11 bases between them. The CDR3 is 13 residues long. The germline CDR1 and CDR2 sequences are SGHRS and YFSETQ. The CDR3: CASSLAEGTEQFF. CDR3 DNA: TGCGCCAGCAGCTTGGCGGAGGGTACCGAGCAGTTCTTC.

The V and J genes are TRBV5-1 and TRBJ2-5; 8 bases match TRBD2. Germline assignment: CDR1 SGHRS and CDR2 YFSETQ. The CDR3 is made up of 15 amino acids. Trimming at V came to 5 bases and at J to 4 bases, leaving 10 bases not matched to a gene. CDR3 DNA: TGCGCCAGCAGTTTAAGCGGGGGAGGCGGAGAGACCCAGTACTTC. Residues: CASSLSGGGGETQYF.

The chain links TRBV6-4 to TRBJ1-3; D is perhaps TRBD1 (6 bases). Trimming left V 2 bases short and J 1 base short, with 12 bases between. The CDR3 is 16 amino acids. Looked up from germline, CDR1 is MRHNA and CDR2 is SNTAGT. CDR3 sequence reads: CASSDKTGTSGNTIYF. The CDR3 DNA sequence: TGTGCCAGCAGTGACAAGACAGGAACATCTGGAAACACCATATATTTT.